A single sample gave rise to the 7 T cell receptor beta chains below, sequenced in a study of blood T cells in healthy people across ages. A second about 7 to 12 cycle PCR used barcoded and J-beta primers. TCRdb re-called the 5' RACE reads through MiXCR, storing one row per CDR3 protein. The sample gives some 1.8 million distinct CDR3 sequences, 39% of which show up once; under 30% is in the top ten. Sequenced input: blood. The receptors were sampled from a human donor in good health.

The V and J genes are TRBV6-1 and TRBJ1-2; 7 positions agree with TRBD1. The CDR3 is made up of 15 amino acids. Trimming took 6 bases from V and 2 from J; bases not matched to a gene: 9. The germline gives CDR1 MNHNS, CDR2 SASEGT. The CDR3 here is CASRRQTGRNYGYTF. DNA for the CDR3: TGTGCCAGCAGACGACAGACAGGGAGGAACTATGGCTACACCTTC.

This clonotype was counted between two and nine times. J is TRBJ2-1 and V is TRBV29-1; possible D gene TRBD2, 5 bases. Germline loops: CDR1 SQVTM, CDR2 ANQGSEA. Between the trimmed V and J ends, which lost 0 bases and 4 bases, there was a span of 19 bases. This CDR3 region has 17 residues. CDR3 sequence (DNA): TGCAGCGTTGAAGATCTTGTCGGGAAGCCAGGATACAATGAGCAGTTCTTC. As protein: CSVEDLVGKPGYNEQFF.

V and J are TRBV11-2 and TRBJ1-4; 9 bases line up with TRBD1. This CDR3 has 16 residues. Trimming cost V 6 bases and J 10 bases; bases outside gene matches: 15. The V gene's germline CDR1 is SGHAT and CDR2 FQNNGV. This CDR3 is CASSNRRTGEGGKLFF. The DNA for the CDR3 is TGTGCCAGCAGTAATCGCCGGACAGGGGAAGGAGGAAAACTGTTTTTT.

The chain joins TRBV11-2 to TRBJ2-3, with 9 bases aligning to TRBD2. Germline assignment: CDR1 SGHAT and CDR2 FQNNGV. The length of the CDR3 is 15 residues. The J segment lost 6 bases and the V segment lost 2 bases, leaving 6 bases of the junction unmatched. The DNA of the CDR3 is TGTGCCAGCAGCTTAAACGCGGGGGGGCCGGATACGCAGTATTTT. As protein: CASSLNAGGPDTQYF.

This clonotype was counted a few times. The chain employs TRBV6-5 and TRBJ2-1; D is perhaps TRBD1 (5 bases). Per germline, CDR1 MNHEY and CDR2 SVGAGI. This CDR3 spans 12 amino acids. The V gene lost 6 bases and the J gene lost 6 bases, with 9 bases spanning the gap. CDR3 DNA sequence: TGTGCCAGCAGAGGGGTATTCAATGAGCAGTTCTTC. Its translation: CASRGVFNEQFF.

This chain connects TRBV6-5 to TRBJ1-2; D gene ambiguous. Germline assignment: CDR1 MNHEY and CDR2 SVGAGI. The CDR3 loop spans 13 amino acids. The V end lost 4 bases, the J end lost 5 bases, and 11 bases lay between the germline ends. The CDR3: CASSFNVGYGYTF. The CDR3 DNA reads TGTGCCAGCAGTTTCAACGTGGGGTATGGCTACACCTTC.

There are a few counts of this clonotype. In DNA form, the CDR3 reads TGCAGCGCCGGGGCGGGGGACCAAGAGACCCAGTTCTTC. It specifies CSAGAGDQETQFF. This chain links TRBV29-1 with TRBJ2-5, with 7 bases aligning to TRBD2. TRBJ2-1 explains the end of the DNA better; the J call may be wrong. This CDR3 contains 13 residues. Germline V gene sequence: CDR1 SQVTM, CDR2 ANQGSEA.